A single sample is the source of the 24 T cell receptor beta chains below, sequenced in a study of identical twins. MiXCR was run by TCRdb on the 5' RACE reads, yielding one entry per CDR3 protein. The sample lists 1,800,000 or so distinct CDR3 sequences; roughly a third were seen once. Sequencing input: cord blood. The receptors here all came from a newborn girl in good health.

The chain joins TRBV9 to TRBJ2-2; D not certain. Germline V gene data show CDR1 as SGDLS and CDR2 as YYNGEE. V lost 6 bases, J lost 0 bases, and 6 bases lay in between. This CDR3 spans 13 amino acids. DNA of the CDR3: TGTGCCAGCATGGGTACGAACACCGGGGAGCTGTTTTTT. Protein product: CASMGTNTGELFF.

This sequence joins TRBV4-2 and TRBJ1-5; perhaps TRBD1 as D (5 bases). The V and J ends lost 0 bases and 3 bases respectively, with 9 bases between them. From germline, CDR1 is LGHNA and CDR2 YNFKEQ. The CDR3 runs to 15 residues. Written as DNA, the CDR3 is TGTGCCAGCAGCCAAGATAAGGGGTACAATCAGCCCCAGCATTTT. Its protein is CASSQDKGYNQPQHF.

This chain uses TRBV11-2 with TRBJ1-2, with no clear D. V was clipped by 2 bases and J by 2 bases, with 15 bases between them. In germline, CDR1 is SGHAT, CDR2 FQNNGV. The CDR3 consists of 16 residues. Here the CDR3 reads CASSLSLEGRNYGYTF. CDR3 sequence (DNA): TGTGCCAGCAGCTTATCCTTGGAGGGCCGAAACTATGGCTACACCTTC.

The chain employs TRBV9 and TRBJ2-3, with D possibly TRBD1 on 5 matching bases. The CDR3 covers 13 residues. Germline CDR1 SGDLS, CDR2 YYNGEE. The V end was cut by 5 bases, the J end by 2 bases, with 9 bases between. This chain's CDR3 is CASRAGHTDTQYF. CDR3 DNA: TGTGCCAGCAGAGCAGGGCACACAGATACGCAGTATTTT.

The chain joins TRBV11-2 to TRBJ1-4, with TRBD1 matching over 10 bases. Germline V gene data show CDR1 as SGHAT and CDR2 as FQNNGV. Trimming removed 0 bases from V and 10 bases from J; junction bases left unmatched: 8. The CDR3 sequence is 16 residues long. CDR3 in amino acids: CASSLDRGQGQVKLFF. The CDR3 nucleotides read TGTGCCAGCAGCTTAGATCGGGGACAGGGGCAGGTAAAACTGTTTTTT.

This clonotype came up once. V usage is TRBV6-7 and J usage is TRBJ2-2, with D possibly TRBD2 on 6 matching bases. TRBV6-7 is annotated as an ORF whose role is uncertain. This CDR3 comprises 17 residues. Trimming left V 2 bases short and J 3 bases short, with 16 bases between. The CDR3 spells CASSYPAPSADTGELFF. CDR3 nucleotide sequence: TGTGCCAGCAGTTACCCTGCCCCTAGCGCCGACACCGGGGAGCTGTTTTTT.

The chain joins TRBV27 to TRBJ1-2; a possible D gene is TRBD1 (5 bases). Per the germline V gene, CDR1 is MNHEY and CDR2 is SMNVEV (reference sequence). The CDR3 runs 14 residues. The V end lost 5 bases, the J end lost 3 bases, and 13 bases lay between the germline ends. The CDR3 sequence is CASSVYGADYGYTF. CDR3 nucleotides: TGTGCCAGCAGTGTCTATGGGGCGGACTATGGCTACACCTTC.

This clonotype was counted at least ten times. The chain joins TRBV5-1 to TRBJ1-2; no clear D gene. Germline V gene data show CDR1 as SGHRS and CDR2 as YFSETQ. The CDR3 consists of 15 residues. V was clipped by 0 bases and J by 4 bases, with 13 bases between them. The DNA for the CDR3 is TGCGCCAGCAGCTTGGTCGGTCAAATCGGCTATGGCTACACCTTC. Amino acids: CASSLVGQIGYGYTF.

V usage is TRBV24-1 and J usage is TRBJ1-4; D is possibly TRBD1 (5 bases). The germline CDR1 and CDR2 sequences are KGHDR and SFDVKD. With 5 bases removed from V and 8 bases from J, the gap between germline ends came to 20 bases. This CDR3 has 16 residues. The DNA for the CDR3 is TGTGCCACCAGTGGCGGCCGACGGGCAGGGAACGAAAAACTGTTTTTT. This encodes CATSGGRRAGNEKLFF.

The genes are TRBV29-1 and TRBJ1-2, with unresolved D. Trimming removed 0 bases from V and 0 bases from J, with 8 bases in between. The CDR3 spans 14 residues. Germline CDR1 is SQVTM and CDR2 is ANQGSEA. The CDR3: CSVEEEHPNYGYTF. For the CDR3, the DNA is TGCAGCGTTGAAGAGGAGCATCCTAACTATGGCTACACCTTC.

The chain employs TRBV5-1 and TRBJ2-1; tentatively, D is TRBD1 (6 bases). Trimming pared 4 bases from V and 2 bases from J, leaving 19 bases between. The CDR3 is 17 amino acids. Germline V CDR1 and CDR2: SGHRS, YFSETQ. Written as DNA, the CDR3 is TGCGCCAGCAGCCTGACTCCCCACAGGGCCACCTACAATGAGCAGTTCTTC. Amino acids: CASSLTPHRATYNEQFF. Combining the CDR3 with reference TRBV5-1 and TRBJ2-1 gives the whole variable domain KAGVTQTPRYLIKTRGQQVTLSCSPISGHRSVSWYQQTPGQGLQFLFEYFSETQRNKGNFPGRFSGRQFSNSRSEMNVSTLELGDSALYLCASSLTPHRATYNEQFFGPGTRLTVL.

V gene TRBV30 combines with J gene TRBJ1-2; D remains ambiguous. Germline V gene data show CDR1 as GTSNPN and CDR2 as SVGIG (reference sequence). This CDR3 is 12 amino acids long. V was trimmed by 5 bases and J by 7 bases, leaving 14 bases between them. CDR3 in amino acids: CAWAPLASGYTF. The CDR3 DNA reads as TGTGCCTGGGCCCCCCTAGCCAGTGGCTACACCTTC. Full variable domain (rest looked up from reference TRBV30 and TRBJ1-2): SQTIHQWPATLVQPVGSPLSLECTVEGTSNPNLYWYRQAAGRGLQLLFYSVGIGQISSEVPQNLSASRPQDRQFILSSKKLLLSDSGFYLCAWAPLASGYTFGSGTRLTVV.

In its sample, this clonotype was seen a few times. The chain combines TRBV29-1 with TRBJ2-1; 7 nucleotides align to TRBD1. Gene TRBJ2-7 matches the end of the DNA better, so the J call may be wrong. The CDR3 covers 15 residues. Germline V gene lookup returns CDR1 SQVTM and CDR2 ANQGSEA. The CDR3 sequence is CSVEEKGGRYNEQYF. The CDR3 region has the DNA TGCAGCGTTGAAGAGAAAGGGGGCCGCTACAATGAGCAGTACTTC.

This clonotype was found a few times. The chain recombines TRBV4-1 with TRBJ2-7, with D maybe TRBD2 (6 bases). Deletions cut 2 bases from V and 0 bases from J, with 14 bases between. This CDR3 is 16 amino acids long. Germline V lookup: CDR1 MGHRA, CDR2 YSYEKL. This chain's CDR3 is CASSQPLRDSSYEQYF. CDR3 sequence (DNA): TGCGCCAGCAGCCAACCGCTCCGGGACTCCTCCTACGAGCAGTACTTC.

There are a few counts of this clonotype. This chain joins TRBV7-2 and TRBJ1-4; D is uncertain. CDR3 length: 14 amino acids. Germline V gives CDR1 SGHTA, CDR2 FQGNSA. V lost 6 bases to trimming and J lost 1 base, with 9 bases between them. CDR3 region: CASSWPGTNEKLFF. The CDR3 nucleotides read TGTGCCAGCAGTTGGCCGGGAACTAATGAAAAACTGTTTTTT.

CDR3 protein: CASSRGGHEQYF. The DNA of the CDR3 is TGTGCCAGCAGCCGCGGGGGACACGAGCAGTACTTC. This chain uses TRBV5-5 with TRBJ2-7; 7 bases are a match to TRBD2. Germline CDR1 SGHKS, CDR2 YYEKEE (reference sequence). The CDR3 spans 12 residues. Trimming removed 4 bases from V and 5 bases from J; junction bases left unmatched: 3.

The chain recombines TRBV6-6 with TRBJ1-1; the match to TRBD1 covers 7 bases. The germline V gene encodes CDR1 MNHNY and CDR2 SVGAGI (reference sequence). V was clipped by 5 bases and J by 11 bases; unmatched bases: 14. This CDR3 contains 14 residues. CDR3 sequence (DNA): TGTGCCAGCAGTCCCCATAGGGACCCCAGGGGGGCTTTCTTT. Protein: CASSPHRDPRGAFF.

The chain links TRBV2 to TRBJ2-1; possibly TRBD2 for D (6 bases). Gene TRBJ2-7 matches the end of the DNA better, so the J call may be wrong. CDR3 length: 17 residues. Germline CDR1 SNHLY, CDR2 FYNNEI. The CDR3 loop reads CASTKLSGLSSYNEQYF. CDR3 DNA sequence: TGTGCCAGCACCAAACTTAGCGGCTTAAGCTCCTACAATGAGCAGTACTTC.

J is TRBJ1-1 and V is TRBV20-1; D call uncertain. The ends were cut back, 4 bases at V and 3 bases at J, with 9 bases in the middle. This CDR3 comprises 12 residues. Germline-derived CDR1 and CDR2 are DFQATT and SNEGSKA (reference sequence). CDR3 in amino acids: CSANRQHTEAFF. CDR3 nucleotides: TGCAGTGCTAATAGGCAGCACACTGAAGCTTTCTTT.

The chain is built from TRBV6-5 and TRBJ2-1; D is possibly TRBD1 or TRBD2 (5 bases each). The CDR3 covers 12 residues. V was trimmed by 6 bases and J by 5 bases, leaving 8 bases between them. Germline CDR1 and CDR2: MNHEY and SVGAGI. Here the CDR3 reads CASRGRHNEQFF. CDR3 bases: TGTGCCAGCAGGGGACGGCACAATGAGCAGTTCTTC.

The chain joins TRBV5-5 to TRBJ2-1, with TRBD2 matching 9 bases. Germline values: CDR1 SGHKS, CDR2 YYEKEE (reference sequence). This CDR3 contains 15 residues. J gave up 7 bases and V 2 bases, and 7 bases lay outside the gene matches. The CDR3 DNA reads TGTGCCAGCAGCTTCTCTCGGCTAGCGGGGAATGAGCAGTTCTTC. Translation: CASSFSRLAGNEQFF.

This clonotype occurred a few times. V usage is TRBV7-9 and J usage is TRBJ2-3; maybe TRBD2 (6 bases). V was clipped by 2 bases and J by 7 bases, with 22 bases between them. Per the germline V gene, CDR1 is SEHNR and CDR2 is FQNEAQ (reference sequence). The CDR3 totals 17 residues. CDR3 sequence reads: CASSLRLASGRTYTQYF. The CDR3 DNA follows: TGTGCCAGCAGCTTACGGCTAGCGTCCGGCCGCACTTATACGCAGTATTTT.

The sample holds a few counts of this clonotype. The chain recombines TRBV10-1 with TRBJ1-5; D remains ambiguous. CDR1 is WNHNN, CDR2 SYGVQD, per germline (reference sequence). Between the trimmed V and J ends, which lost 6 bases and 6 bases, there was a span of 12 bases. There are 13 residues in the CDR3. CDR3 in DNA: TGCGCCAGCAGCGCCACAGTGCTTCAGCCCCAGCATTTT. Amino acid sequence: CASSATVLQPQHF.

With regard to this clonotype: Relative to the germline gene, one junction end is altered; a read error may explain this. The chain links TRBV29-1 to TRBJ2-5; 8 bases map to TRBD2. Germline V gene lookup returns CDR1 SQVTM and CDR2 ANQGSEA. There are 14 residues in the CDR3. In DNA form, the CDR3 reads TGCAGCCTTGACTTGGGCGGGGGGTACAATGAGCAGTACTTC. It yields the protein CSLDLGGGYNEQYF.